This T cell receptor beta chain stems from a study of neurological immune-mediated disorders. Germline trimming cut 3 bases from V and 3 bases from J; bases unmatched to any gene: 1. CDR1 is DFQATT and CDR2 is SNEGSKA in the germline V gene (reference sequence). The CDR3 contains 12 residues. There are many counts of this clonotype. The cDNA came from 5'RACE with 10-nucleotide random UMIs. Each CDR3 protein gets one entry after TCRdb re-called the 5' RACE reads with MiXCR. In the table there are 35,000 to 40,000 distinct CDR3 sequences, around 10% of which are singletons. The TCR originated in a woman between 25 and 40 years old with HTLV-1-associated myelopathy (HAM/TSP). This rearrangement joins TRBV20-1 to TRBJ2-7, with TRBD1 matching 8 bases. Sequenced material: CD4+ T cells from blood. CDR3 amino acids: CSARGTGYEQYF. Written as DNA, the CDR3 is TGCAGTGCTAGGGGGACAGGCTACGAGCAGTACTTC.